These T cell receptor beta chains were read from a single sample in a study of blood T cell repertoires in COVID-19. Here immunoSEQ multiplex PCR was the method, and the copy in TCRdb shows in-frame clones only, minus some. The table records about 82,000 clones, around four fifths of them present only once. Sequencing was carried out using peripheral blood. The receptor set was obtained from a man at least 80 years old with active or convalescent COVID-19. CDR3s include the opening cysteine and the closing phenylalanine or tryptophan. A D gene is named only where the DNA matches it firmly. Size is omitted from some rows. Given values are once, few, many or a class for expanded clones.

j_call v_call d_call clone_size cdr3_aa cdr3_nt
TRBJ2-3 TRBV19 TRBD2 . CASSIAAGITDTQYF TGTGCCAGTAGTATAGCAGCGGGGATCACAGATACGCAGTATTTT
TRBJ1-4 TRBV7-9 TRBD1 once CASSPKTTGEVAKLFF TGTGCCAGCAGCCCTAAAACTACAGGGGAGGTGGCAAAACTGTTTTTT
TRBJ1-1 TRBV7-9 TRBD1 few CASSDGQGRAFF TGTGCCAGCAGCGACGGACAGGGAAGGGCTTTCTTT
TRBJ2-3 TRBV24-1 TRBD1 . CATSDGTAGKQYF TGTGCCACCAGTGATGGGACAGCTGGAAAGCAGTATTTT
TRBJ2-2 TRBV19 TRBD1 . CASSPARTGGTGELFF TGTGCCAGTAGTCCCGCTAGGACAGGGGGCACCGGGGAGCTGTTTTTT
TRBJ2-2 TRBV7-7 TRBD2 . CASSPVLAGAGELFF TGTGCTAGCAGCCCGGTTCTAGCGGGGGCCGGGGAGCTGTTTTTT
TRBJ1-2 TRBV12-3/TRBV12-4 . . CASSFNREGGYTF TGTGCCAGCAGTTTCAACAGGGAGGGTGGCTACACCTTC
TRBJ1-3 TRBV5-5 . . CASSLGLTSGNTIYF TGTGCCAGCAGCCTAGGACTGACCTCTGGAAACACCATATATTTT
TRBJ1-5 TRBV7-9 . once CASSGPGMNQPQHF TGTGCCAGCAGCGGACCCGGGATGAATCAGCCCCAGCATTTT
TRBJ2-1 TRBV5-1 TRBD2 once CASSYRTSALYNEQFF TGCGCCAGCAGCTATCGGACTAGCGCATTATACAATGAGCAGTTCTTC
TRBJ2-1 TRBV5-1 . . CASSLDRHNEQFF TGCGCCAGCAGCTTGGACAGACACAATGAGCAGTTCTTC
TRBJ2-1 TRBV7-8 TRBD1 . CASSSDRGVYNEQFF TGTGCCAGCAGCTCCGACAGGGGAGTATACAATGAGCAGTTCTTC
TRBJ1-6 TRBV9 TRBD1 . CASSAGDRGDSPLHF TGTGCCAGCAGCGCAGGGGACAGGGGGGATTCACCCCTCCACTTT
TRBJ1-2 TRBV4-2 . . CASSQEAWEDYGYTF TGTGCCAGCAGCCAAGAGGCCTGGGAGGACTATGGCTACACCTTC
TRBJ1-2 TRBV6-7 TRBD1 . CASDLLRDSTNYGYTF TGTGCCAGCGACTTACTCCGGGACAGCACAAACTATGGCTACACCTTC
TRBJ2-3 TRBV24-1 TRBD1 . CATSETGGTTDTQYF TGTGCCACCAGTGAAACAGGGGGAACCACAGATACGCAGTATTTT
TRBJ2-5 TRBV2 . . CASSEALGGETQYF TGTGCCAGCAGTGAAGCGCTGGGGGGAGAGACCCAGTACTTC
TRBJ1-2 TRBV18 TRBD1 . CASSQAGGNYGYTF TGTGCCAGCTCACAGGCAGGGGGTAACTATGGCTACACCTTC
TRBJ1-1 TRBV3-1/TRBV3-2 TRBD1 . CASSQDTQGLAEAFF TGTGCCAGCAGCCAAGATACACAGGGGTTGGCTGAAGCTTTCTTT
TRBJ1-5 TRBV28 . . CASSSYNQVSNQPQHF TGTGCCAGCAGTTCTTACAATCAGGTTAGCAATCAGCCCCAGCATTTT
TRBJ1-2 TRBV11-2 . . CASSANRAVGYGYTF TGTGCCAGCAGCGCTAACAGGGCCGTGGGCTATGGCTACACCTTC
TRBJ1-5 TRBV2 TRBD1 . CASSEQGAGQPQHF TGTGCCAGCAGTGAACAGGGGGCCGGTCAGCCCCAGCATTTT
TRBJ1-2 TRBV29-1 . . CSVESGDGYTF TGCAGCGTTGAAAGCGGGGACGGCTACACCTTC
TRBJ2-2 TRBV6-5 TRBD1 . CASRGQGWNTGELFF TGTGCCAGCAGGGGACAGGGCTGGAACACCGGGGAGCTGTTTTTT
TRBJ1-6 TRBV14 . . CASSQAGVVGSPLHF TGTGCCAGCAGCCAAGCAGGGGTCGTGGGTTCACCCCTCCACTTT
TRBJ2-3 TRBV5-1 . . CASSIPQGTDTQYF TGCGCCAGCAGCATCCCGCAGGGGACAGATACGCAGTATTTT
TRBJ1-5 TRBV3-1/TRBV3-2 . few CASSQGGIGPQHF TGTGCCAGCAGCCAAGGCGGCATCGGCCCCCAGCATTTT
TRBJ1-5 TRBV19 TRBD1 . CASSMTGIDQPQHF TGTGCCAGTAGTATGACAGGGATAGATCAGCCCCAGCATTTT
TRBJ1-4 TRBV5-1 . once CASSRDTRYEKLFF TGCGCCAGCAGCCGGGACACCCGGTACGAAAAACTGTTTTTT
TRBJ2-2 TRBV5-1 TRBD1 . CASSLPGGNTGELFF TGCGCCAGCAGCTTGCCAGGGGGCAACACCGGGGAGCTGTTTTTT
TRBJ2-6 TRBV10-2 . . CASSEYGGTGANVLTF TGCGCCAGCAGTGAGTATGGCGGGACTGGGGCCAACGTCCTGACTTTC